This T cell receptor (beta chain) was identified during a study of OX40 agonist ivuxolimab in advanced cancers. Study results and caveats: Patients who responded partially at 0.1-3.0 mg/kg showed clonal expansion ranking among the lowest.

TCRdb's copy holds only in-frame clones and misses some; the assay was immunoSEQ multiplex PCR. Of approximately 69,000 clones listed, approximately 88% are singletons. Trimming cost V 4 bases and J 1 base; bases outside gene matches: 6. The CDR3 is made up of 17 amino acids. Germline CDR1 and CDR2: SGDLS and YYNGEE. With regard to this clone: Its antigen is unidentified.

This sample comprised CD4+ or CD8+ T cells sorted from blood, obtained in a trial of the OX40 agonist ivuxolimab. The origin of this receptor is an adult with an advanced solid tumor such as melanoma, head and neck, liver or kidney cancer. V usage is TRBV9 and J usage is TRBJ2-2, with 11 bases that match TRBD1. The CDR3 DNA sequence: TGTGCCAGCAGCCGCCCGGGACAGGGGGTGAACACCGGGGAGCTGTTTTTT. This encodes CASSRPGQGVNTGELFF.